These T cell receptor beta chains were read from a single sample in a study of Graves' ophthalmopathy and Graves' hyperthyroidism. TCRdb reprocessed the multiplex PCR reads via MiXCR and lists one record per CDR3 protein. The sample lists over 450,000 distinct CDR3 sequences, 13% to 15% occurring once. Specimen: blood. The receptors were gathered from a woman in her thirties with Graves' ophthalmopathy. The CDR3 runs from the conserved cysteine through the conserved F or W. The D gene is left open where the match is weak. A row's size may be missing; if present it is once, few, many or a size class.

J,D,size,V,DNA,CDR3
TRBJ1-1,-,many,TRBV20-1,TGCAGCAACAGGTTGAACACTGAAGCTTTCTTT,CSNRLNTEAFF
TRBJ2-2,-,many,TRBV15,TGTGCCACCAGCAGCCTCCGACAGGGACTGGGCAACACCGGGGAGCTGTTTTTT,CATSSLRQGLGNTGELFF
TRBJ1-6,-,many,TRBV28,TGTGCCAGCAGTCCTAGACAGCTTAATTCACCCCTCCACTTT,CASSPRQLNSPLHF
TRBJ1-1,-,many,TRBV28,TGTGCCAGCACACCGGGACTGAACACTGAAGCTTTCTTT,CASTPGLNTEAFF
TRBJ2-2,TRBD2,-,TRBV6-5,TGTGCCAGCAGTTACTCAGGAGGGGAGGGGTCCGGGGAGCTGTTTTTT,CASSYSGGEGSGELFF
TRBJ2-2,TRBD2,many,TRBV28,TGTGCCAGCAGTCCGGGCGGGAGGGCGAACACCGGGGAGCTGTTTTTT,CASSPGGRANTGELFF
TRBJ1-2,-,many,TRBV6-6,TGTGCCAGCACCTCGGCGCGGGGGCCCACTGGTGGCTACACCTTC,CASTSARGPTGGYTF
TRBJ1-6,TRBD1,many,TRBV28,TGTGCCAGCAGTTTCCTCAGGGACAGTGCTGGAAACTCACCCCTCCACTTT,CASSFLRDSAGNSPLHF
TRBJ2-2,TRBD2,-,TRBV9,TGTGCCAGCAGCACACTAAGACTAGCGGGCACCGGGGAGCTGTTTTTT,CASSTLRLAGTGELFF
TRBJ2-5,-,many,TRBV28,TGTGCCAGCAGTCCGGGGCCTGGCGAGACCCAGTACTTC,CASSPGPGETQYF
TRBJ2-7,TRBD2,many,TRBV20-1,TGCAGTGCTAGATTAGGGGCGGGAGGAAACTACGAGCAGTACTTC,CSARLGAGGNYEQYF
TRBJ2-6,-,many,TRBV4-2,TGTGCCAGCAGCCCGGGTGGGGGGTCTGGGGCCAACGTCCTGACTTTC,CASSPGGGSGANVLTF
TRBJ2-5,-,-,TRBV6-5,TGTGCCAGCAGTTACCACCCAGGGCGGCAAGAGACCCAGTACTTC,CASSYHPGRQETQYF